This T cell receptor (beta chain) was captured in a study of CD8 T cells in ankylosing spondylitis. Whole-study results and caveats: Clones linked to disease were reported to show significant enrichment in matched ankylosing spondylitis synovial fluid. A motif of 7 to 9 highly homologous TCR beta variants was seen as apparently characteristic of ankylosing spondylitis blood. Previously reported in reactive arthritis synovial fluid and blood were some of the motif variants.

Ten or more counts support this clonotype. The antigen is unknown. Construction of TCR beta libraries was performed using quantitative 5'-RACE with molecular barcodes. One entry per CDR3 protein, called by TCRdb with MiXCR from the 5' RACE reads. The table has a few hundred thousand distinct CDR3 sequences, more than 20% seen once. V shed 0 bases and J shed 2 bases, with 17 bases lying between them. The V gene's germline CDR1 is MNHEY and CDR2 SVGAGI. The CDR3 extends over 17 amino acids. This chain connects TRBV6-5 to TRBJ2-7; perhaps TRBD2 as D (7 bases). The source of this sequence is a male donor with ankylosing spondylitis. The sequencing input was blood, either unsorted or a sorted T cell fraction (not recorded which). The CDR3 nucleotides read TGTGCCAGCAGTTACTCGAAAGGGGGGGTCCGTACCTACGAGCAGTACTTC. It codes for CASSYSKGGVRTYEQYF.